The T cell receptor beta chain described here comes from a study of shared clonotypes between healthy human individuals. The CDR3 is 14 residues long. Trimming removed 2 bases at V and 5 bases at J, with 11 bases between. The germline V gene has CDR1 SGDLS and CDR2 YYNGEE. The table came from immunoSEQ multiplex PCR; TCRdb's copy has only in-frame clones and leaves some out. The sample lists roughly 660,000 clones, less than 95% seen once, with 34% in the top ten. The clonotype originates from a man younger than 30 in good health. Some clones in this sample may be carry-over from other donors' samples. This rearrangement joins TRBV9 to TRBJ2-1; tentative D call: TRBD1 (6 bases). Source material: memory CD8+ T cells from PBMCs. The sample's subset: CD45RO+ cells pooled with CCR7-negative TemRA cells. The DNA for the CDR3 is TGTGCCAGCAGCGTTTGGGGGCAGAACAATGAGCAGTTCTTC. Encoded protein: CASSVWGQNNEQFF.